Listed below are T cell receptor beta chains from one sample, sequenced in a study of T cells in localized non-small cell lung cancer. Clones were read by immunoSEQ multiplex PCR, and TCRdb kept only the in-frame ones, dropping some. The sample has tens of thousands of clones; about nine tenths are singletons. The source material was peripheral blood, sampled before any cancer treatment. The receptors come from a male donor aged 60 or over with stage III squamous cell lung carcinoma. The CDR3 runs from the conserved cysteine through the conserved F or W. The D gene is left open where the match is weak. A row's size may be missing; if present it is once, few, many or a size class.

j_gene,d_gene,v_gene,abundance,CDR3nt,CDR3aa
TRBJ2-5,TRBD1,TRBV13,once,TGTGCCAGCAGCTTAGGAGGACAGGGGGTTTGGGAGACCCAGTACTTC,CASSLGGQGVWETQYF
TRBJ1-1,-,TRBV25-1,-,TGTGCCAGCAGTGTCTCGGAGAACACTGAAGCTTTCTTT,CASSVSENTEAFF
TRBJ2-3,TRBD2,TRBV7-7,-,TGTGCCAGCAGCCAAACTAGCGGGGGGGCAGATACGCAGTATTTT,CASSQTSGGADTQYF
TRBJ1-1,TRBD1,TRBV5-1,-,TGCGCCAGCAGCGTAAGACAGGGGACGGAGAACACTGAAGCTTTCTTT,CASSVRQGTENTEAFF
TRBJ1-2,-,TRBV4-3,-,TGCGCCAGCAGCCTCCGAGGACAAGGCTACACCTTC,CASSLRGQGYTF
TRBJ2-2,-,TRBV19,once,TGTGCCAGTAGTATTCTGGGGGCGGCCACCGGGGAGCTGTTTTTT,CASSILGAATGELFF
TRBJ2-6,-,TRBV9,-,TGTGCCAGCAGCGTGACGGCGGGGAGCTCTGGGGCCAACGTCCTGACTTTC,CASSVTAGSSGANVLTF
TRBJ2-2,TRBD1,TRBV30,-,TGTGCCTGGATCCCGTACAAGGACAGGGATGACACCGGGGAGCTGTTTTTT,CAWIPYKDRDDTGELFF
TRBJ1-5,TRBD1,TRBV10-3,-,TGTGCCATCAGCGGAGAGGGGGCGCCGGGCCAGCCCCAGCATTTT,CAISGEGAPGQPQHF
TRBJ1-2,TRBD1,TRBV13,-,TGTGCCAGCAGCGAAGGGACAGCCTATCGGGACTACACCTTC,CASSEGTAYRDYTF
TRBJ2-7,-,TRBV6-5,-,TGTGCCAGCAGCCCGCAGAGAGCGCTTCCCTACGAGCAGTACTTC,CASSPQRALPYEQYF
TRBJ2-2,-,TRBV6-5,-,TGTGCCAGCAGGGAGGTGAACACCGGGGAGCTGTTTTTT,CASREVNTGELFF
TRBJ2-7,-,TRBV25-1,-,TGTGCCAGCAGCACACAGGTCACCCACGAGCAGTACTTC,CASSTQVTHEQYF
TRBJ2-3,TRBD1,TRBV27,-,TGTGCCAGCAGTATGACAGGGATCGCAGATACGCAGTATTTT,CASSMTGIADTQYF
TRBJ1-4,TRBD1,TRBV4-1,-,TGCGCCAGCAGCCCGGCGGGGACAGGCCTTGAAAAACTGTTTTTT,CASSPAGTGLEKLFF
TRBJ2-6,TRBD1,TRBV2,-,TGTGCCAGGACCGGGACAGGACTTAACTCTGGGGCCAACGTCCTGACTTTC,CARTGTGLNSGANVLTF
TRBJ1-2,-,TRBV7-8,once,TGTGCCAGCAGCTTTGACAGAAACTATGGCTACACCTTC,CASSFDRNYGYTF
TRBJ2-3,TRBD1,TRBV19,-,TGTGCCAGTAGTTCCAGGGACAGGGGCAACACAGATACGCAGTATTTT,CASSSRDRGNTDTQYF
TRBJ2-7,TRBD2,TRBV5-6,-,TGTGCCAGCAGCTTGGAGGGACTAGCGGACTCCTACGAGCAGTACTTC,CASSLEGLADSYEQYF
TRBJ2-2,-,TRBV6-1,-,TGTGCCAGCAGCCCCATGAAAGGGGTTACCGGGGAGCTGTTTTTT,CASSPMKGVTGELFF
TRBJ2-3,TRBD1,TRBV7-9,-,TGTGCCAGCAGCTTTGGGACAGCTTCAAATACGCAGTATTTT,CASSFGTASNTQYF
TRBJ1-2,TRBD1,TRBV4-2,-,TGTGCCAGCATTCCTAAACAGGGGGGGAACTATGGCTACACCTTC,CASIPKQGGNYGYTF
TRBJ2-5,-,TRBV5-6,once,TGTGCCAGCAGCCATCAAGAGACCCAGTACTTC,CASSHQETQYF
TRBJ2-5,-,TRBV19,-,TGTGCCAGTAGTTCAAAGGCGATAGGGACCCAGTACTTC,CASSSKAIGTQYF
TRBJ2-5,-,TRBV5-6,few,TGTGCCAGCAGCTTGGGACAGCAAGAGACCCAGTACTTC,CASSLGQQETQYF
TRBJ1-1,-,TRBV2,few,TGTGCCAGCAGTGAGGGGAGATTTGCCGCTTTCTTT,CASSEGRFAAFF
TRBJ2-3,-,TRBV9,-,TGTGCCAGCAGCCCCCATAACACTCCAGATACGCAGTATTTT,CASSPHNTPDTQYF
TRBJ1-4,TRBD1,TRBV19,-,TGTGCCAGTAGACCAGGACAGGACGAAAAACTGTTTTTT,CASRPGQDEKLFF
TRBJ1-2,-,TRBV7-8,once,TGTGCCAGCAGCTTAAGTGACGGAGGTCAATATGGCTACACCTTC,CASSLSDGGQYGYTF
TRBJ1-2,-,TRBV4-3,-,TGCGCCAGCAGCCAAGTTCAAGGGCGGACCGAAGGCTACACCTTC,CASSQVQGRTEGYTF
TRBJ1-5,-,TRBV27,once,TGTGCCAGCAGTTTCCAGGGAGATAGCAATCAGCCCCAGCATTTT,CASSFQGDSNQPQHF
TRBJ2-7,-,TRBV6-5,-,TGTGCCAGCAGCTACCGGGACTGGGGGAACTACGAGCAGTACTTC,CASSYRDWGNYEQYF
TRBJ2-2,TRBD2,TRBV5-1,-,TGCGCCAGCAGCTTGGGACTAGCCGGTATGAACACCGGGGAGCTGTTTTTT,CASSLGLAGMNTGELFF
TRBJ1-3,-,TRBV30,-,TGTGCCTGGAGTAAAGGGCTTTCTGGAAACACCATATATTTT,CAWSKGLSGNTIYF
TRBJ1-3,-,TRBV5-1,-,TGCGCCAGCAGCTTGAACTCAGGCTCTGGAAACACCATATATTTT,CASSLNSGSGNTIYF
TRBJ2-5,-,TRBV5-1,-,TGCGCCAGCAGCTATACTGACAGTCAAGAGACCCAGTACTTC,CASSYTDSQETQYF
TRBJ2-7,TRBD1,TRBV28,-,TGTGCCAGCAGCGCCGGACAGGCTGAGAGCGAGCAGTACTTC,CASSAGQAESEQYF
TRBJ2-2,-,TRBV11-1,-,TGTGCCAGCAGCTTGGGCGGGACTCTGCTAACACCGGGTGAGCTGTTTTTT,CASSLGGTLLTPGELFF
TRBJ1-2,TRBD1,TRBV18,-,TGTGCCAGCTCACCCAGGGGGGGCGCGGGCTACACCTTC,CASSPRGGAGYTF
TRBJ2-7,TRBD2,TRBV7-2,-,TGTGCCAGCAGCTCCTTCGGGGGGGGCTACGAGCAGTACTTC,CASSSFGGGYEQYF
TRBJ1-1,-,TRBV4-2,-,TGTGCCAGCAGCTTAGGTACGGGGATGAACACTGAAGCTTTCTTT,CASSLGTGMNTEAFF
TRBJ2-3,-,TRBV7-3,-,TGTGCCAGCAGCTTAACTCATAGTACAGATACGCAGTATTTT,CASSLTHSTDTQYF
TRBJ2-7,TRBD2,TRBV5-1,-,TGCGCCAGCAGCCCGGCCCGGACTAGCAGTTCCTACGAGCAGTACTTC,CASSPARTSSSYEQYF
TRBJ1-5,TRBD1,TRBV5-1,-,TGCGCCAGCAGCTTGGGGCCGGGACAGCCCTCGAAGCAGCCCCAGCATTTT,CASSLGPGQPSKQPQHF
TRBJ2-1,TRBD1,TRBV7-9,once,TGTGCCAGCAGCCCGGGACAGGCATCGCCTTCACAGTTCTTC,CASSPGQASPSQFF
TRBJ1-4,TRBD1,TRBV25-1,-,TGTGCCAGCAGTGAATATCACCGACAGGGCACGGATGAAAAACTGTTTTTT,CASSEYHRQGTDEKLFF
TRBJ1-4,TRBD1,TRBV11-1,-,TGTGCCAGCAGTCAAGGACAGGGGAATAATGAAAAACTGTTTTTT,CASSQGQGNNEKLFF
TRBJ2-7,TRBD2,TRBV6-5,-,TGTGCCAGCAGTTACTCGGCTAGCGGGAGCTACGAGCAGTACTTC,CASSYSASGSYEQYF
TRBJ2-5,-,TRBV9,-,TGTGCCAGCAGCCTCCACGGCCAAGAGACCCAGTACTTC,CASSLHGQETQYF
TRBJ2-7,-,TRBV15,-,TGTGCCACCAGCAGAGACATTACCTACGAGCAGTACTTC,CATSRDITYEQYF
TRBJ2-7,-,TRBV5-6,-,TGTGCCAGCAGCTTGCGGAGCGGCGAGCAGTACTTC,CASSLRSGEQYF